The sequence of this T cell receptor (beta chain) was determined in a study of blood T cells in healthy people across ages. The study, taken as a whole, reports: Any changes in expanded clonotypes were possibly confounded, as donor CMV status remained unknown.

A sample-barcoded 5' primer and a J-beta primer mix were used in a second PCR of about 7 to 12 cycles. TCRdb used MiXCR to reprocess the 5' RACE reads, holding one entry per CDR3 protein. The sample has 850,000 to 950,000 distinct CDR3 sequences, 25% to 35% seen once. In this sample, this clonotype turned up many times. Its cognate antigen is unknown. The germline V gene encodes CDR1 SGHDN and CDR2 FVKESK. The CDR3 consists of 12 residues. Trimming removed 6 bases at V and 8 bases at J, with 11 bases between. This chain joins TRBV14 and TRBJ2-1; no clear D. Sequencing was done on a sample of blood. The TCR was taken from a woman aged 80 or over in good health. The CDR3 DNA follows: TGTGCCAGCAGTTTAGCTAATGATGAGCAGTTCTTC. Its protein is CASSLANDEQFF. Full variable domain (outside the CDR3, taken from reference TRBV14 and TRBJ2-1): EAGVTQFPSHSVIEKGQTVTLRCDPISGHDNLYWYRRVMGKEIKFLLHFVKESKQDESGMPNNRFLAERTGGTYSTLKVQPAELEDSGVYFCASSLANDEQFFGPGTRLTVL.